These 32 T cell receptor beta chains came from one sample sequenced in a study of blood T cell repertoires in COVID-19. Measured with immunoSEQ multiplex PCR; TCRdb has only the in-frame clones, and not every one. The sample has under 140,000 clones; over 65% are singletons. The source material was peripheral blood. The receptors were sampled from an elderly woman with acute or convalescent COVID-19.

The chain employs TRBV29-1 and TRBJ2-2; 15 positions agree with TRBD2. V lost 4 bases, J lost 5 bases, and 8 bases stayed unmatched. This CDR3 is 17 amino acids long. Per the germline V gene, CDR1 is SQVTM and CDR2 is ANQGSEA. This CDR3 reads CSVVGLAGGRRTGELFF. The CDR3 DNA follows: TGCAGCGTTGTAGGACTAGCGGGAGGGCGGAGGACCGGGGAGCTGTTTTTT.

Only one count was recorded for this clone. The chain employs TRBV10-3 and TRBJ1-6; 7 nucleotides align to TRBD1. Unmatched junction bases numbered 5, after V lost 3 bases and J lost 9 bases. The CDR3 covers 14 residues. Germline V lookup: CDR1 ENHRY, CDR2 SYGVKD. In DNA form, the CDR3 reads TGTGCCATCAGTGATGACAGGGCAAGTTCACCCCTCCACTTT. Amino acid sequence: CAISDDRASSPLHF.

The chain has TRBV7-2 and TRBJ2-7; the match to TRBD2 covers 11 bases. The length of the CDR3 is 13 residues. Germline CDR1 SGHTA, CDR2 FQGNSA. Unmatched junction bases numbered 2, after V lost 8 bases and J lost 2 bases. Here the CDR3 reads CASVAGGPYEQYF. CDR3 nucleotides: TGTGCCAGCGTAGCGGGGGGGCCCTACGAGCAGTACTTC.

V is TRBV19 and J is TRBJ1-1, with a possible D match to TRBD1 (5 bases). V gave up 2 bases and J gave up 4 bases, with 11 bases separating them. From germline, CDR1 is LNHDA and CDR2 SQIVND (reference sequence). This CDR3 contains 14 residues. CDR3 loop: CASSISGRGTEAFF. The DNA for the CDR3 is TGTGCCAGTAGTATATCAGGGAGGGGCACTGAAGCTTTCTTT.

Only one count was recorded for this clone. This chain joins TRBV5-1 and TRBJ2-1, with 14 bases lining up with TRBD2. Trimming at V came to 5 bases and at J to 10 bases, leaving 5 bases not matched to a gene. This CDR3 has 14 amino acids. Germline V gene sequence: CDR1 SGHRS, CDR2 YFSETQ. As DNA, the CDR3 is TGCGCCAGCAGTTCGGGACTAGCGGGAGCAGAGCAGTTCTTC. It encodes CASSSGLAGAEQFF.

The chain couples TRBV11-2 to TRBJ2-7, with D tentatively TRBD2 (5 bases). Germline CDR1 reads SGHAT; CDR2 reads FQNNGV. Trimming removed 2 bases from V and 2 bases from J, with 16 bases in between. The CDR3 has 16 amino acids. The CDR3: CASSLTGPIGAYEQYF. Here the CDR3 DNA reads TGTGCCAGCAGCTTAACCGGACCGATCGGGGCCTACGAGCAGTACTTC.

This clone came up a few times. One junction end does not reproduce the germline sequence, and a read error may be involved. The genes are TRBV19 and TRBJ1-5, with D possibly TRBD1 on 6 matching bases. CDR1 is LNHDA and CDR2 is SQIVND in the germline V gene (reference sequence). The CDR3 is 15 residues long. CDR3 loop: CASGIQGDSNQPQHF. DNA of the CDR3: TGTGCCAGTGGTATACAGGGCGATAGCAATCAGCCCCAGCATTTT.

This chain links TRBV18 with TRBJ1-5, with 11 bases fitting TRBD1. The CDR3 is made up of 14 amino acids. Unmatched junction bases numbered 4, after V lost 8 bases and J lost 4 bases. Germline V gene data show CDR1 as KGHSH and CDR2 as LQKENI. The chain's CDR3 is CASHGTGGNQPQHF. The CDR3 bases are TGTGCCAGCCATGGGACAGGGGGAAATCAGCCCCAGCATTTT.

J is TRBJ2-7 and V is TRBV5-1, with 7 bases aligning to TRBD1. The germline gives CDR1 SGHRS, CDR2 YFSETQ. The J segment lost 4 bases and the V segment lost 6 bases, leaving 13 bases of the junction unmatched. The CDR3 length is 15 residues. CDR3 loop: CASTESGGAIYEQYF. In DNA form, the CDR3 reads TGCGCCAGCACCGAATCAGGGGGAGCTATTTACGAGCAGTACTTC.

Here the CDR3 reads CASSSPGSFSYEQYF. DNA for the CDR3: TGTGCCAGCAGCTCGCCGGGTTCCTTCTCCTACGAGCAGTACTTC. The chain combines TRBV5-4 with TRBJ2-7, with D unclear. This CDR3 has 15 residues. Trimming pared 3 bases from V and 0 bases from J, leaving 13 bases between. Per the germline V gene, CDR1 is SGHNT and CDR2 is YYREEE (reference sequence).

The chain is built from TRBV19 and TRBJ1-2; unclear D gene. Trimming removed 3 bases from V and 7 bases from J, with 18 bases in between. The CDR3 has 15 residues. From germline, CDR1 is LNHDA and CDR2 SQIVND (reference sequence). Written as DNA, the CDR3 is TGTGCCAGTAGTATTGCCGTTGTGAGGACTGGTGGCTACACCTTC. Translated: CASSIAVVRTGGYTF.

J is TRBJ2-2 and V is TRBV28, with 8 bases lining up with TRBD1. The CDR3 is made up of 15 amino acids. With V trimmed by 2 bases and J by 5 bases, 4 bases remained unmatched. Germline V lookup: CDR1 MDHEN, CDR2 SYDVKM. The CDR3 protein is CASSLEQGGTGELFF. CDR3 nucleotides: TGTGCCAGCAGTTTAGAACAGGGGGGAACCGGGGAGCTGTTTTTT.

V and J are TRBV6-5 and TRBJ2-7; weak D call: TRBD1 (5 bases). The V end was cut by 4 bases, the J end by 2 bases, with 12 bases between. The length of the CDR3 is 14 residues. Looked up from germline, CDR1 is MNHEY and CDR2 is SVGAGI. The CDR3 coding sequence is TGTGCCAGCAGTTCCTACACAGGAGCCTACGAGCAGTACTTC. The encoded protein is CASSSYTGAYEQYF.

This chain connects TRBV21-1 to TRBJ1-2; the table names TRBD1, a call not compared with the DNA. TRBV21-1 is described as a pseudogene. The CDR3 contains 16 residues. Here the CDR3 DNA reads TGTGCCAGCAGCAAAGAAGGGGGCAGGCCCCCCTATGGCTACACCTTC. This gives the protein CASSKEGGRPPYGYTF.

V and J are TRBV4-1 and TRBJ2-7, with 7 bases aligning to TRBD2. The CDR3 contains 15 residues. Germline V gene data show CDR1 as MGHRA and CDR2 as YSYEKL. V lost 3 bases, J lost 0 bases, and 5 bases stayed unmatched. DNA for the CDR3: TGCGCCAGCAGCCACCTTGGACTAGACTCCTACGAGCAGTACTTC. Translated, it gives CASSHLGLDSYEQYF.

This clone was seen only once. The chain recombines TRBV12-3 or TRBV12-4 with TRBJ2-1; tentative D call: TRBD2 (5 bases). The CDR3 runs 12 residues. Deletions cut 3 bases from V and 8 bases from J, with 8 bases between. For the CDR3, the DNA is TGTGCCAGCAGTTTCGGAGGTTATGAGCAGTTCTTC. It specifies CASSFGGYEQFF.

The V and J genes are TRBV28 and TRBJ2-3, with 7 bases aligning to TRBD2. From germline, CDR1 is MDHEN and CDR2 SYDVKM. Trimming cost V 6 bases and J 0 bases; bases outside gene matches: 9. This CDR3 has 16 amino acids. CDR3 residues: CASRASWGGSTDTQYF. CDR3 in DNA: TGTGCCAGCAGGGCCTCCTGGGGGGGTAGCACAGATACGCAGTATTTT.

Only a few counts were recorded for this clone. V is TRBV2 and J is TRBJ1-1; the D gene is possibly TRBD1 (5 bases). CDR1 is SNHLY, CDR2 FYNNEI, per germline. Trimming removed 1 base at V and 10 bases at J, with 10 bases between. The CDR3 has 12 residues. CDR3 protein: CASSEVRGGAFF. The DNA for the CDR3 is TGTGCCAGCAGTGAAGTAAGGGGTGGAGCTTTCTTT.

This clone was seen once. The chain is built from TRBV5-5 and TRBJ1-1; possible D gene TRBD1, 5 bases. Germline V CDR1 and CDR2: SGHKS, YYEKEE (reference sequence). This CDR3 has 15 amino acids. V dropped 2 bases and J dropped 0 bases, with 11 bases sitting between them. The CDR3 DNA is TGTGCCAGCAGCTTCGGGGGAGGACTGAACACTGAAGCTTTCTTT. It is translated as CASSFGGGLNTEAFF.

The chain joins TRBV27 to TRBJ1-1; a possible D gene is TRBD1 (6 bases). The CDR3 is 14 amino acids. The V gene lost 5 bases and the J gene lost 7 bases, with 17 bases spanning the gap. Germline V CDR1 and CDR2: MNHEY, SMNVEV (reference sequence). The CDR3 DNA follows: TGTGCCAGCAGTCAAGGGGGGGGATCGGTTGAAGCTTTCTTT. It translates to CASSQGGGSVEAFF.

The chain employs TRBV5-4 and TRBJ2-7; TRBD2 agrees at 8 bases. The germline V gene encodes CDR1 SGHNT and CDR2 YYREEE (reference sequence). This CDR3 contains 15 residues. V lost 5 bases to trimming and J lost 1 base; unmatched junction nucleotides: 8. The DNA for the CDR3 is TGTGCCAGCAGGTATAGCGGGACCTCTTCCTACGAGCAGTACTTC. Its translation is CASRYSGTSSYEQYF.

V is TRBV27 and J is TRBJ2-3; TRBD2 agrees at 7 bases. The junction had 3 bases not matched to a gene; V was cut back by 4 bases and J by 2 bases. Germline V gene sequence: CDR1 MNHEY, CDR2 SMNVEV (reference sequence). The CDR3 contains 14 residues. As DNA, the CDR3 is TGTGCCAGCAGTTGGGGGGGTGCCACAGATACGCAGTATTTT. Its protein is CASSWGGATDTQYF.

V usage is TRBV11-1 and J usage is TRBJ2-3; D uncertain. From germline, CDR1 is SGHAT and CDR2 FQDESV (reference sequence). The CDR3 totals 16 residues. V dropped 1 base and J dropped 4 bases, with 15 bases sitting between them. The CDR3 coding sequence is TGTGCCAGCAGCTTAGGAGGATTTACGACCGCAGATACGCAGTATTTT. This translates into CASSLGGFTTADTQYF.

Here the CDR3 reads CAWSVRQGGETQYF. In DNA, the CDR3 is TGTGCCTGGAGTGTAAGGCAGGGTGGGGAGACCCAGTACTTC. The V call is TRBV30, the J call TRBJ2-5, with a possible D match to TRBD1 (5 bases). This CDR3 contains 14 residues. Germline lookup yields CDR1 GTSNPN and CDR2 SVGIG (reference sequence). The V gene lost 0 bases and the J gene lost 5 bases, with 13 bases spanning the gap.

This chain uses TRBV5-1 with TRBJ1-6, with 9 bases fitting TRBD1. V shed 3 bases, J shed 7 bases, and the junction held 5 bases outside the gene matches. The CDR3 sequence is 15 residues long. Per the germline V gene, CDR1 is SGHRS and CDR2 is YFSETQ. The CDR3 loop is CASSYDGQGNSPLHF. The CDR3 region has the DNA TGCGCCAGCAGCTACGATGGACAGGGGAATTCACCCCTCCACTTT.

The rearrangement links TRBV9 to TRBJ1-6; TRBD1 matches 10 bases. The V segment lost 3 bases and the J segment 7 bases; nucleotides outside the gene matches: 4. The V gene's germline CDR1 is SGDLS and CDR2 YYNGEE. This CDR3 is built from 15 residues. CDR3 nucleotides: TGTGCCAGCAGCGAAAGACAGGGGGCCAATTCACCCCTCCACTTT. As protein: CASSERQGANSPLHF.

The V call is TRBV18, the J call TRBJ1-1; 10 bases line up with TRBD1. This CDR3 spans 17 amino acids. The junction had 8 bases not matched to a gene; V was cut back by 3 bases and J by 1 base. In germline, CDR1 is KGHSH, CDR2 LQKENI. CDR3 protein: CASSPTTGGISNTEAFF. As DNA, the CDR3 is TGTGCCAGCTCACCGACGACAGGGGGCATATCGAACACTGAAGCTTTCTTT.

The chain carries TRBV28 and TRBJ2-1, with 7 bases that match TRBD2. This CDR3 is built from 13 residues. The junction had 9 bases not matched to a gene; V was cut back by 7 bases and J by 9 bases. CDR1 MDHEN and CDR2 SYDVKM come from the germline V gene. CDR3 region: CASKGRALGEQFF. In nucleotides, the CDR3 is TGTGCCAGCAAGGGGAGGGCCTTGGGTGAGCAGTTCTTC. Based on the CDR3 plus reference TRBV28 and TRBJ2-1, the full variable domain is DVKVTQSSRYLVKRTGEKVFLECVQDMDHENMFWYRQDPGLGLRLIYFSYDVKMKEKGDIPEGYSVSREKKERFSLILESASTNQTSMYLCASKGRALGEQFFGPGTRLTVL.

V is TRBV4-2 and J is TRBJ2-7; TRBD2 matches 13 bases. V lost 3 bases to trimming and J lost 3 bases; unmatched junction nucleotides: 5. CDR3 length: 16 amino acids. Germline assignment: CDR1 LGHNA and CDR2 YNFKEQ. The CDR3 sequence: CASSQRGLAGSYEQYF. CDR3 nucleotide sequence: TGTGCCAGCAGCCAGCGGGGACTAGCGGGGAGCTACGAGCAGTACTTC.

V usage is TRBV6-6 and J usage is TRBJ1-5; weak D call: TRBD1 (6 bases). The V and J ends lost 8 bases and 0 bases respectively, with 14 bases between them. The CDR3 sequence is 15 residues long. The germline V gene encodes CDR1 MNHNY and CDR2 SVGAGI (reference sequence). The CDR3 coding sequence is TGTGCCAGCGTACCCACAGGGTTTAGCAATCAGCCCCAGCATTTT. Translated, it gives CASVPTGFSNQPQHF.

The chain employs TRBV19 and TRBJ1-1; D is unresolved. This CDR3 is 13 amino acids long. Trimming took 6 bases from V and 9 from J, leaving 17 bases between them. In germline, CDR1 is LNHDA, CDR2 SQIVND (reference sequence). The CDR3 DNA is TGTGCCAGTAGCTCTCATAGCACTTTCCAAGCTTTCTTT. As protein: CASSSHSTFQAFF. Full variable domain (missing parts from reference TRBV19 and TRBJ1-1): DGGITQSPKYLFRKEGQNVTLSCEQNLNHDAMYWYRQDPGQGLRLIYYSQIVNDFQKGDIAEGYSVSREKKESFPLTVTSAQKNPTAFYLCASSSHSTFQAFFGQGTRLTVV.

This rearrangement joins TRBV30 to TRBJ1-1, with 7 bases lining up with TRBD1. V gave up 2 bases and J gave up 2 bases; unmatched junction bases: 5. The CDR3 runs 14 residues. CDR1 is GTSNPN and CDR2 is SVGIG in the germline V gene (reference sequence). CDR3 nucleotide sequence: TGTGCCTGGAGTACCGGGACAGTTAACACTGAAGCTTTCTTT. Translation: CAWSTGTVNTEAFF. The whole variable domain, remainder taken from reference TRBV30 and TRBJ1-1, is SQTIHQWPATLVQPVGSPLSLECTVEGTSNPNLYWYRQAAGRGLQLLFYSVGIGQISSEVPQNLSASRPQDRQFILSSKKLLLSDSGFYLCAWSTGTVNTEAFFGQGTRLTVV.